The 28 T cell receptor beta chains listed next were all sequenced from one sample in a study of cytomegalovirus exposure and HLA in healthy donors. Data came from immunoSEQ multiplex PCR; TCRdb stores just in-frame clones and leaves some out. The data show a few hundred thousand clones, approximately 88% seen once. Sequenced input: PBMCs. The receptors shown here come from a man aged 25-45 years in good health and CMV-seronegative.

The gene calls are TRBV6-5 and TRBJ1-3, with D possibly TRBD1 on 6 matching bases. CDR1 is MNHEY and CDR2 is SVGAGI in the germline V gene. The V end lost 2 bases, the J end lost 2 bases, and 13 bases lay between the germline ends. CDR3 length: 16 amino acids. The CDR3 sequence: CASSYSRGQPGNTIYF. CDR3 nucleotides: TGTGCCAGCAGTTACAGCAGGGGCCAGCCTGGAAACACCATATATTTT.

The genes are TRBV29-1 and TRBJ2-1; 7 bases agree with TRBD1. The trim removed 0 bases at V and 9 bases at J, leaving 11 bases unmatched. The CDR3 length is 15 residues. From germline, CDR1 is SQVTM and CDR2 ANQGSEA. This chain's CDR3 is CSVEDRQGPLGEQFF. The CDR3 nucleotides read TGCAGCGTTGAAGATCGACAGGGACCTCTCGGTGAGCAGTTCTTC.

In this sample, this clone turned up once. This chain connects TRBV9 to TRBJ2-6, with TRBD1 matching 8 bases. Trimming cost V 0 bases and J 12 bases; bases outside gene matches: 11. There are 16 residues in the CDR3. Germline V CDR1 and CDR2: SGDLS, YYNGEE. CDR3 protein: CASSVGLSGQGGVLTF. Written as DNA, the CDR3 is TGTGCCAGCAGCGTAGGGTTAAGTGGACAGGGAGGCGTCCTGACTTTC.

Here the CDR3 reads CASSFRTGGNTIYF. For the CDR3, the DNA is TGTGCCAGCAGCTTCAGGACAGGGGGAAACACCATATATTTT. The rearrangement joins TRBV7-9 to TRBJ1-3; 8 positions match TRBD1. Germline values: CDR1 SEHNR, CDR2 FQNEAQ (reference sequence). This CDR3 contains 14 residues. Unmatched junction bases numbered 2, after V lost 3 bases and J lost 4 bases.

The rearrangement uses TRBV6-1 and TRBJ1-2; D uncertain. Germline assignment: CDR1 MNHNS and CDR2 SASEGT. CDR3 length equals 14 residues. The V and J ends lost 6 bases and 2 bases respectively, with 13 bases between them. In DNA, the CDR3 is TGTGCCAGCAGGACCCGAGCGGGGAACTATGGCTACACCTTC. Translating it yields CASRTRAGNYGYTF.

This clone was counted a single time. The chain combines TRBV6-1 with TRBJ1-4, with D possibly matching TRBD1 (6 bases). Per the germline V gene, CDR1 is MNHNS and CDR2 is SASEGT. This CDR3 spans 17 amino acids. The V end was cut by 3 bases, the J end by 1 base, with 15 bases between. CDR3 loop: CASSDGQGFGTNEKLFF. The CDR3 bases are TGTGCCAGCAGTGATGGTCAGGGGTTTGGAACTAATGAAAAACTGTTTTTT.

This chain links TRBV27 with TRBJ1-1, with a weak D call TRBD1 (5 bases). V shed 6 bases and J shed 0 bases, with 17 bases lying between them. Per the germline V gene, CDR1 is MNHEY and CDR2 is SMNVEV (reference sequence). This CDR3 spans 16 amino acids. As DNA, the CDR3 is TGTGCCAGCAGAGGAGCGCGGGGGGTGGTGAACACTGAAGCTTTCTTT. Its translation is CASRGARGVVNTEAFF.

Here the CDR3 reads CASRSNRESGNTIYF. The CDR3 DNA follows: TGTGCCAGCAGATCAAACAGGGAATCTGGAAACACCATATATTTT. The rearrangement uses TRBV7-9 and TRBJ1-3, with D perhaps matching TRBD1 (6 bases). The germline CDR1 and CDR2 sequences are SEHNR and FQNEAQ (reference sequence). V lost 6 bases and J 1 base, leaving 13 bases between the germline ends. The CDR3 sequence is 15 residues long. The full variable domain, with the rest looked up from reference TRBV7-9 and TRBJ1-3, is DTGVSQNPRHKITKRGQNVTFRCDPISEHNRLYWYRQTLGQGPEFLTYFQNEAQLEKSRLLSDRFSAERPKGSFSTLEIQRTEQGDSAMYLCASRSNRESGNTIYFGEGSWLTVV.

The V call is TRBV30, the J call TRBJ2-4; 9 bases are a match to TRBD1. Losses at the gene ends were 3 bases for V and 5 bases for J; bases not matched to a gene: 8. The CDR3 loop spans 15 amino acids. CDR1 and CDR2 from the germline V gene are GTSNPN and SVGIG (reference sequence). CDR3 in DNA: TGTGCCTGGAGGGACGGGACAGGGTTCCAAAACATTCAGTACTTC. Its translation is CAWRDGTGFQNIQYF.

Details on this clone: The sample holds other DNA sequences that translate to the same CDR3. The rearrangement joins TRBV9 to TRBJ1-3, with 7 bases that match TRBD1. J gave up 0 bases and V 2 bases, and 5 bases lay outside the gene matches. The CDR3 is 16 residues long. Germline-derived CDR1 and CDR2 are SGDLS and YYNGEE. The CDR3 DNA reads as TGTGCCAGCAGCGTTGGGACAGCCAGCTCTGGAAACACCATATATTTT. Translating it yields CASSVGTASSGNTIYF. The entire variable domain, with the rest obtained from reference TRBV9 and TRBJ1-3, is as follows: DSGVTQTPKHLITATGQRVTLRCSPRSGDLSVYWYQQSLDQGLQFLIQYYNGEERAKGNILERFSAQQFPDLHSELNLSSLELGDSALYFCASSVGTASSGNTIYFGEGSWLTVV.

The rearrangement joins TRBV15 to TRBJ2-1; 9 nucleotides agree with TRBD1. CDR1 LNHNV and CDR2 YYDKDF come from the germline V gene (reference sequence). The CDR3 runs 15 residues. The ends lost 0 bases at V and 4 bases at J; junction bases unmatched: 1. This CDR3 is CATSREGQGYNEQFF. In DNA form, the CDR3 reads TGTGCCACCAGCAGAGAGGGACAGGGTTACAATGAGCAGTTCTTC.

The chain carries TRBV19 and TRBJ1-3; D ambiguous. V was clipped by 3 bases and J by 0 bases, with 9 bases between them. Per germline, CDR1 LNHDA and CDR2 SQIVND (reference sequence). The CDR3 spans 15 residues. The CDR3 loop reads CASSIVRSSGNTIYF. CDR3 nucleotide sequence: TGTGCCAGTAGTATCGTGCGGAGCTCTGGAAACACCATATATTTT. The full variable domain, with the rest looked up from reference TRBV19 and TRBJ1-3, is DGGITQSPKYLFRKEGQNVTLSCEQNLNHDAMYWYRQDPGQGLRLIYYSQIVNDFQKGDIAEGYSVSREKKESFPLTVTSAQKNPTAFYLCASSIVRSSGNTIYFGEGSWLTVV.

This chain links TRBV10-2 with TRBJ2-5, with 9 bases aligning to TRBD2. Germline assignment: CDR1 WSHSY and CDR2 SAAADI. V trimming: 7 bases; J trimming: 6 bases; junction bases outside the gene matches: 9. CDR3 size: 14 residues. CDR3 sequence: CASTSAGGQKTQYF. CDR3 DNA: TGCGCCAGCACCTCAGCGGGGGGCCAGAAGACCCAGTACTTC.

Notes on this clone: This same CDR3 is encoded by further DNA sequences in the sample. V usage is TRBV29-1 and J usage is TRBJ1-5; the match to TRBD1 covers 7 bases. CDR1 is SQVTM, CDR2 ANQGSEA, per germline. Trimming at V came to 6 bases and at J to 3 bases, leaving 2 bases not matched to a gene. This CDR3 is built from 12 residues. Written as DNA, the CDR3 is TGCAGCGTCGGACAGGTCAATCAGCCCCAGCATTTT. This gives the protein CSVGQVNQPQHF. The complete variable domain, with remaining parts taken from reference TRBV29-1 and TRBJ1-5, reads SAVISQKPSRDICQRGTSLTIQCQVDSQVTMMFWYRQQPGQSLTLIATANQGSEATYESGFVIDKFPISRPNLTFSTLTVSNMSPEDSSIYLCSVGQVNQPQHFGDGTRLSIL.

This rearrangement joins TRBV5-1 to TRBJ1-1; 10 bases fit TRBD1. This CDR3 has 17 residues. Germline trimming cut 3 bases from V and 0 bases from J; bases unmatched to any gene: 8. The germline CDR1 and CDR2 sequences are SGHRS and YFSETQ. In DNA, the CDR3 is TGCGCCAGCAGCTCCCGGGACAGGGGAGGGATGAACACTGAAGCTTTCTTT. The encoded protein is CASSSRDRGGMNTEAFF.

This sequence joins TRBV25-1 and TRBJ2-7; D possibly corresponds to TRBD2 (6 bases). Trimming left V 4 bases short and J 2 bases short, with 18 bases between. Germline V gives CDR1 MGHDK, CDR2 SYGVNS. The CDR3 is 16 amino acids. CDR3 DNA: TGTGCCAGCAGTGGCGGTCCGGCGGGGAGAGCCTACGAGCAGTACTTC. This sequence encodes CASSGGPAGRAYEQYF.

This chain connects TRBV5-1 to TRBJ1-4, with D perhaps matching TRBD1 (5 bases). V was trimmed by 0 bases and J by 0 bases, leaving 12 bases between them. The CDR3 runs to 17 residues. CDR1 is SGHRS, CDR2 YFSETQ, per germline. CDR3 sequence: CASSLGAGGATNEKLFF. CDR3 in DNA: TGCGCCAGCAGCTTGGGAGCAGGAGGGGCAACTAATGAAAAACTGTTTTTT. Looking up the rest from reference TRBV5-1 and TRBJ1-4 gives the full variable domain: KAGVTQTPRYLIKTRGQQVTLSCSPISGHRSVSWYQQTPGQGLQFLFEYFSETQRNKGNFPGRFSGRQFSNSRSEMNVSTLELGDSALYLCASSLGAGGATNEKLFFGSGTQLSVL.

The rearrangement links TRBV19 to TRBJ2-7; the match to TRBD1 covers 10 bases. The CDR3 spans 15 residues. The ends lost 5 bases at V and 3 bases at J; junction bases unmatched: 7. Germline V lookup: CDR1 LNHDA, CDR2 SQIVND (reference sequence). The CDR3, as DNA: TGTGCCAGTAGTGCCCAGGGACAGGGGTTCTACGAGCAGTACTTC. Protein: CASSAQGQGFYEQYF.

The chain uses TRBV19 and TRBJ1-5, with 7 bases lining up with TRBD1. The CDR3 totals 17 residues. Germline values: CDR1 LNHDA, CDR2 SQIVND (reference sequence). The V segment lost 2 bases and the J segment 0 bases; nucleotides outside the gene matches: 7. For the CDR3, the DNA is TGTGCCAGTAGTATACCCCGGGACAGTTATAGCAATCAGCCCCAGCATTTT. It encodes CASSIPRDSYSNQPQHF.

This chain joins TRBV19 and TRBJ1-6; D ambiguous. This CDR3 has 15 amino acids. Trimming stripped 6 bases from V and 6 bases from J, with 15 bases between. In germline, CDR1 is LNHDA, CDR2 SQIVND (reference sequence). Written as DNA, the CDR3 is TGTGCCAGTAGCCTTCAGGCTTACCCTAATTCACCCCTCCACTTT. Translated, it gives CASSLQAYPNSPLHF.

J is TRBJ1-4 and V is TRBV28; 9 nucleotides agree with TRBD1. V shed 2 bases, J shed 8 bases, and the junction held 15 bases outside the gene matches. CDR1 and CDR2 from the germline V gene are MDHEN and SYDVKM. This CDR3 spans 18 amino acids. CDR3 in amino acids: CASSLGLGQGWAEEKLFF. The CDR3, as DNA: TGTGCCAGCAGTTTAGGCTTGGGACAGGGATGGGCAGAGGAAAAACTGTTTTTT.

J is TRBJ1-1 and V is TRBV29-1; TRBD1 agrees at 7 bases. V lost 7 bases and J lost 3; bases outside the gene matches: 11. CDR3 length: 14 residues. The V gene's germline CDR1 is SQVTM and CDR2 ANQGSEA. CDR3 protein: CSAQGVSSDTEAFF. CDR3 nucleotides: TGCAGCGCGCAGGGGGTCTCGAGCGACACTGAAGCTTTCTTT.

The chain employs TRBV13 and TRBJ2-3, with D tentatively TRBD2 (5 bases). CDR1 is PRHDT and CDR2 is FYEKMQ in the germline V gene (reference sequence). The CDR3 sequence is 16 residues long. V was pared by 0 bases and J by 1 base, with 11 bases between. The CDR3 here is CASSLGWARGTDTQYF. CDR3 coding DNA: TGTGCCAGCAGCTTAGGCTGGGCGAGGGGCACAGATACGCAGTATTTT.

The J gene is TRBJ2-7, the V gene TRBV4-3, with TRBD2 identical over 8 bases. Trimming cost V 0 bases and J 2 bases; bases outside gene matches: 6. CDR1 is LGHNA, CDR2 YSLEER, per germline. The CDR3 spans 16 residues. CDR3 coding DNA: TGCGCCAGCAGCCAAGATCCCAGCGGGGGCCCCTACGAGCAGTACTTC. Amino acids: CASSQDPSGGPYEQYF.

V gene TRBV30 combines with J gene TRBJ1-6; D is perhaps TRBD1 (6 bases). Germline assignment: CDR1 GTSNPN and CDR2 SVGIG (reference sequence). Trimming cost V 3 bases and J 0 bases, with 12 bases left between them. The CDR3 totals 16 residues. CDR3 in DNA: TGTGCCTGGAGCATTACAGGGAACTCCTATAATTCACCCCTCCACTTT. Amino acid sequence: CAWSITGNSYNSPLHF.

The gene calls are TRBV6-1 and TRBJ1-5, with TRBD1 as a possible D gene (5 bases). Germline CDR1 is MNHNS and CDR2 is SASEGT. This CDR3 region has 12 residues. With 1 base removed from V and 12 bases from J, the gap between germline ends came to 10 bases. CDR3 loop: CASSEGGRHQHF. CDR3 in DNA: TGTGCCAGCAGTGAAGGGGGCAGACACCAGCATTTT.

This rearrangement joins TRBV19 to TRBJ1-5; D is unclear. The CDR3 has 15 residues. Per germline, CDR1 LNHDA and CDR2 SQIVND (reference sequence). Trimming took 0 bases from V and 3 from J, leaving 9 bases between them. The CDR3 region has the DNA TGTGCCAGTAGTATAGATCACAGAACCAATCAGCCCCAGCATTTT. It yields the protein CASSIDHRTNQPQHF.

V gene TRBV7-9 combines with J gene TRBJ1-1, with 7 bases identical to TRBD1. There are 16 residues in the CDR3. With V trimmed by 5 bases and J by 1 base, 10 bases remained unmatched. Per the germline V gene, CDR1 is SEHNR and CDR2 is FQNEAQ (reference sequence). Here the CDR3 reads CASSNPQGYGNTEAFF. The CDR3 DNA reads TGTGCCAGCAGCAACCCACAGGGGTATGGGAACACTGAAGCTTTCTTT. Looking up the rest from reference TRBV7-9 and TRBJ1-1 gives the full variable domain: DTGVSQNPRHKITKRGQNVTFRCDPISEHNRLYWYRQTLGQGPEFLTYFQNEAQLEKSRLLSDRFSAERPKGSFSTLEIQRTEQGDSAMYLCASSNPQGYGNTEAFFGQGTRLTVV.